The 29 T cell receptor beta chains below all came from one sample that was sequenced in a study of technical replicates of blood from a few donors. The table came from immunoSEQ multiplex PCR; TCRdb's copy has only in-frame clones and leaves some out. The sample lists tens of thousands of clones; around 94% were seen once. Material for sequencing was T cells isolated from PBMCs. Receptor source: a human donor in good health.

The gene calls are TRBV6-5 and TRBJ2-2; D possibly corresponds to TRBD2 (6 bases). The V gene lost 7 bases and the J gene lost 14 bases, with 11 bases spanning the gap. This CDR3 is built from 10 residues. From germline, CDR1 is MNHEY and CDR2 SVGAGI. For the CDR3, the DNA is TGTGCCAGCACGGCGGGGTGTCTGTTTTTT. This codes for CASTAGCLFF.

CDR3 DNA sequence: TGTGCCAGCAGCCCAGGACTCGAGCAGTACTTC. It yields the protein CASSPGLEQYF. This chain links TRBV9 with TRBJ2-7, with D possibly matching TRBD2 (5 bases). Germline CDR1 SGDLS, CDR2 YYNGEE. The CDR3 has 11 amino acids. Trimming shortened V by 4 bases and J by 6 bases, and 8 bases separated the two germline ends.

The J gene is TRBJ2-7, the V gene TRBV25-1; tentative D call: TRBD2 (6 bases). The V and J ends lost 7 bases and 2 bases respectively, with 18 bases between them. CDR1 and CDR2 (germline): MGHDK, SYGVNS. This CDR3 is 15 amino acids long. The CDR3 region has the DNA TGTGCCAGCATGGGACTGACCCAACAACCCTACGAGCAGTACTTC. It encodes CASMGLTQQPYEQYF.

V and J are TRBV28 and TRBJ2-7; 8 bases map to TRBD1. Germline-derived CDR1 and CDR2 are MDHEN and SYDVKM. The V segment lost 5 bases and the J segment 5 bases; nucleotides outside the gene matches: 11. The CDR3 has 15 amino acids. CDR3 sequence reads: CASSIVQGVNNEQYF. CDR3 DNA: TGTGCCAGCAGTATAGTACAGGGGGTGAATAACGAGCAGTACTTC.

The chain uses TRBV5-1 and TRBJ2-1; no clear D gene. V gave up 1 base and J gave up 0 bases, with 8 bases separating them. CDR3 size: 15 residues. Germline V gene data show CDR1 as SGHRS and CDR2 as YFSETQ. The CDR3 is CASSLIPGSYNEQFF. The CDR3 DNA reads TGCGCCAGCAGCTTGATTCCGGGCTCCTACAATGAGCAGTTCTTC.

V gene TRBV15 combines with J gene TRBJ1-5, with D perhaps TRBD1 (5 bases). Germline V lookup: CDR1 LNHNV, CDR2 YYDKDF (reference sequence). Trimming stripped 0 bases from V and 6 bases from J, with 18 bases between. The CDR3 is 17 amino acids. As DNA, the CDR3 is TGTGCCACCAGCAGAGACCCTGCCTCATCTCAGGGTCAGCCCCAGCATTTT. Encoded protein: CATSRDPASSQGQPQHF.

This clone was counted a single time. The chain couples TRBV5-4 to TRBJ2-1; D is possibly TRBD1 (5 bases). V shed 4 bases and J shed 8 bases, with 16 bases lying between them. In germline, CDR1 is SGHNT, CDR2 YYREEE (reference sequence). This CDR3 has 14 amino acids. The chain's CDR3 is CASSLPDMRHEQFF. The CDR3 coding sequence is TGTGCCAGCAGCCTCCCGGACATGCGGCATGAGCAGTTCTTC. Full variable domain (missing parts from reference TRBV5-4 and TRBJ2-1): ETGVTQSPTHLIKTRGQQVTLRCSSQSGHNTVSWYQQALGQGPQFIFQYYREEENGRGNFPPRFSGLQFPNYSSELNVNALELDDSALYLCASSLPDMRHEQFFGPGTRLTVL.

This rearrangement joins TRBV30 to TRBJ1-2; 7 bases agree with TRBD1. The CDR3 length is 14 residues. Germline lookup yields CDR1 GTSNPN and CDR2 SVGIG (reference sequence). The trim removed 4 bases at V and 8 bases at J, leaving 13 bases unmatched. The CDR3 protein is CAWTLLSGDRGYTF. In DNA form, the CDR3 reads TGTGCCTGGACCTTACTTTCCGGGGACAGAGGCTACACCTTC.

In its sample, this clone was seen once. The V call is TRBV6-5, the J call TRBJ1-1; D unclear. This CDR3 spans 13 amino acids. The germline gives CDR1 MNHEY, CDR2 SVGAGI. V lost 3 bases to trimming and J lost 2 bases, with 7 bases between them. CDR3 bases: TGTGCCAGCAGTTATGGCAGTAACACTGAAGCTTTCTTT. As protein: CASSYGSNTEAFF.

The J gene is TRBJ1-1, the V gene TRBV9, with 9 bases fitting TRBD1. CDR1 and CDR2 (germline): SGDLS, YYNGEE. J lost 2 bases, V lost 0 bases, and 8 bases had no gene match. The CDR3 covers 17 residues. The CDR3 loop reads CASSVAGTGSVNTEAFF. DNA for the CDR3: TGTGCCAGCAGCGTAGCCGGGACAGGGAGTGTTAACACTGAAGCTTTCTTT.

CDR3 nucleotide sequence: TGTGCCAGCAGCCCCCGGACAGGGGGAAACAATGAGCAGTTCTTC. Residues: CASSPRTGGNNEQFF. V gene TRBV5-8 combines with J gene TRBJ2-1; the match to TRBD1 covers 10 bases. Germline trimming cut 4 bases from V and 5 bases from J; bases unmatched to any gene: 6. Germline V gene data show CDR1 as SGHTS and CDR2 as YDEGEE. This CDR3 is 15 amino acids long.

The V call is TRBV6-5, the J call TRBJ2-2; 10 bases are a match to TRBD2. Losses at the gene ends were 6 bases for V and 5 bases for J; bases not matched to a gene: 6. Germline CDR1 and CDR2: MNHEY and SVGAGI. CDR3 length: 15 amino acids. The CDR3 region has the DNA TGTGCCAGCAGCCAAGGACTAGCGGATACCGGGGAGCTGTTTTTT. This encodes CASSQGLADTGELFF.

Only one count was recorded for this clone. The chain joins TRBV6-1 to TRBJ2-1; TRBD2 might be the D (6 bases). The ends were cut back, 1 base at V and 8 bases at J, with 15 bases in the middle. Germline-derived CDR1 and CDR2 are MNHNS and SASEGT. The CDR3 has 15 residues. This chain's CDR3 is CASSEGGGSSDEQFF. CDR3 in DNA: TGTGCCAGCAGTGAAGGGGGAGGTAGTAGCGATGAGCAGTTCTTC.

The chain combines TRBV4-1 with TRBJ1-2; possibly TRBD1 for D (5 bases). This CDR3 comprises 16 residues. The germline gives CDR1 MGHRA, CDR2 YSYEKL. V was cut by 1 base and J by 5 bases, with 17 bases left in between. The CDR3 sequence: CASSQGKMGGPYGYTF. The CDR3 coding sequence is TGCGCCAGCAGCCAAGGCAAGATGGGGGGACCGTATGGCTACACCTTC.

This chain joins TRBV5-1 and TRBJ2-7, with 7 bases that match TRBD2. CDR1 is SGHRS, CDR2 YFSETQ, per germline. The ends lost 2 bases at V and 3 bases at J; junction bases unmatched: 5. This CDR3 comprises 14 residues. The CDR3 sequence is CASSLAQRGYEQYF. The CDR3 nucleotides read TGCGCCAGCAGCTTAGCCCAGCGGGGCTACGAGCAGTACTTC.

The chain is built from TRBV28 and TRBJ1-5; D possibly corresponds to TRBD1 (5 bases). There are 17 residues in the CDR3. V dropped 2 bases and J dropped 3 bases, with 17 bases sitting between them. CDR1 and CDR2 (germline): MDHEN, SYDVKM. The CDR3: CASSLRGLAVPNQPQHF. The CDR3 nucleotides read TGTGCCAGCAGTTTAAGGGGCTTAGCTGTGCCCAATCAGCCCCAGCATTTT.

The chain employs TRBV4-1 and TRBJ1-3, with 7 bases aligning to TRBD1. V dropped 0 bases and J dropped 0; count of bases not matched to a gene: 5. CDR3 length: 17 amino acids. The germline V gene has CDR1 MGHRA and CDR2 YSYEKL. For the CDR3, the DNA is TGCGCCAGCAGCCAAGAAGGGGGCCGGAGCTCTGGAAACACCATATATTTT. Amino acids: CASSQEGGRSSGNTIYF.

The chain employs TRBV30 and TRBJ1-4; the D is unclear. From germline, CDR1 is GTSNPN and CDR2 SVGIG (reference sequence). The CDR3 is 13 residues long. Trimming took 4 bases from V and 4 from J, leaving 10 bases between them. The CDR3 here is CAWTQVVNEKLFF. CDR3 coding DNA: TGTGCCTGGACCCAGGTGGTTAATGAAAAACTGTTTTTT.

The V call is TRBV30, the J call TRBJ2-2; D uncertain. Trimming removed 3 bases from V and 0 bases from J, with 8 bases in between. The CDR3 consists of 14 residues. CDR1 and CDR2 from the germline V gene are GTSNPN and SVGIG (reference sequence). The CDR3 DNA reads TGTGCCTGGAGAGGCGGAACGAACACCGGGGAGCTGTTTTTT. Its protein is CAWRGGTNTGELFF. Looking up the rest from reference TRBV30 and TRBJ2-2 gives the full variable domain: SQTIHQWPATLVQPVGSPLSLECTVEGTSNPNLYWYRQAAGRGLQLLFYSVGIGQISSEVPQNLSASRPQDRQFILSSKKLLLSDSGFYLCAWRGGTNTGELFFGEGSRLTVL.

This chain connects TRBV28 to TRBJ2-7, with 8 bases aligning to TRBD2. The CDR3 covers 14 residues. J was trimmed by 0 bases and V by 10 bases; bases with no gene match: 8. Germline CDR1 MDHEN, CDR2 SYDVKM. CDR3 region: CAITGGTNSYEQYF. The DNA of the CDR3 is TGTGCCATCACGGGAGGGACTAACTCCTACGAGCAGTACTTC.

About this clone itself: This same CDR3 is encoded by further DNA sequences in the sample. CDR3 protein: CASSVGGSYNEQFF. DNA of the CDR3: TGTGCCAGCAGCGTGGGGGGCTCCTACAATGAGCAGTTCTTC. This chain links TRBV9 with TRBJ2-1; the D gene is possibly TRBD2 (6 bases). The V and J ends lost 2 bases and 0 bases respectively, with 6 bases between them. This CDR3 has 14 residues. Germline CDR1 reads SGDLS; CDR2 reads YYNGEE.

V usage is TRBV9 and J usage is TRBJ1-5; unclear D gene. This CDR3 has 15 amino acids. Germline V gene lookup returns CDR1 SGDLS and CDR2 YYNGEE. Deletions cut 4 bases from V and 3 bases from J, with 14 bases between. CDR3 bases: TGTGCCAGCAGCTCCCACGGAGTTTTCAATCAGCCCCAGCATTTT. This codes for CASSSHGVFNQPQHF.

DNA for the CDR3: TGTGCCGGCGCCATTCCTTACAGCGGGGGGGCCGGGGAGCAGTACTTC. This sequence encodes CAGAIPYSGGAGEQYF. The V gene is TRBV11-2, the J gene TRBJ2-7; 10 bases line up with TRBD2. Unmatched junction bases numbered 20, after V lost 11 bases and J lost 7 bases. Germline V gene lookup returns CDR1 SGHAT and CDR2 FQNNGV. The CDR3 totals 16 residues.

This rearrangement joins TRBV7-8 to TRBJ1-4; 7 bases are shared with TRBD1. The trim removed 7 bases at V and 5 bases at J, leaving 7 bases unmatched. The CDR3 sequence is 14 residues long. CDR1 SGHVS and CDR2 FQNEAQ come from the germline V gene. This CDR3 is CASKRDRENEKLFF. The DNA of the CDR3 is TGTGCCAGCAAACGGGACAGAGAAAATGAAAAACTGTTTTTT.

The chain carries TRBV28 and TRBJ1-5; D not resolved. The V gene's germline CDR1 is MDHEN and CDR2 SYDVKM. The V gene lost 6 bases and the J gene lost 5 bases, with 11 bases spanning the gap. The CDR3 length is 13 residues. CDR3 region: CASSPVVYQPQHF. CDR3 sequence (DNA): TGTGCCAGCAGCCCCGTTGTTTATCAGCCCCAGCATTTT.

CDR3: CSGGGGDTQYF. DNA for the CDR3: TGCAGCGGGGGGGGCGGGGATACGCAGTATTTT. The chain couples TRBV29-1 to TRBJ2-3; D possibly corresponds to TRBD2 (7 bases). CDR3 size: 11 residues. The ends were cut back, 7 bases at V and 6 bases at J, with 11 bases in the middle. CDR1 SQVTM and CDR2 ANQGSEA come from the germline V gene.

The rearrangement uses TRBV29-1 and TRBJ2-7; D is possibly TRBD1 (5 bases). This CDR3 comprises 11 residues. In germline, CDR1 is SQVTM, CDR2 ANQGSEA. Deletions cut 5 bases from V and 3 bases from J, with 8 bases between. For the CDR3, the DNA is TGCAGCGTTCAGGGTATCTACGAGCAGTACTTC. As protein: CSVQGIYEQYF.

The chain recombines TRBV4-1 with TRBJ1-5; 7 bases line up with TRBD1. Per germline, CDR1 MGHRA and CDR2 YSYEKL. This CDR3 is built from 16 residues. V was clipped by 0 bases and J by 7 bases; unmatched bases: 9. The DNA for the CDR3 is TGCGCCAGCAGCCAAGAAGGGGGCCCAGGGGAACAGCCCCAGCATTTT. It is translated as CASSQEGGPGEQPQHF.

The chain couples TRBV5-1 to TRBJ2-7; 9 bases fit TRBD1. Germline values: CDR1 SGHRS, CDR2 YFSETQ. This CDR3 is built from 16 residues. With V trimmed by 2 bases and J by 4 bases, 10 bases remained unmatched. The CDR3 spells CASSFGSGTGRYEQYF. In nucleotides, the CDR3 is TGCGCCAGCAGCTTCGGATCCGGGACAGGGAGGTACGAGCAGTACTTC.